These T cell receptor beta chains were read from a single sample in a study of graft-versus-host responses after intestinal transplantation. Their antigens are not known. The method was immunoSEQ multiplex PCR; TCRdb's version includes in-frame clones alone and lacks a portion of them. The sample has about 92,000 clones, 75% to 90% seen once. The source was unstimulated CD8+ T cells sorted from spleen or lymph node cells, collected before intestinal transplant. These receptors came from a human donor who received an intestinal transplant. CDR3s include the opening cysteine and the closing phenylalanine or tryptophan. The D gene is left open where the match is weak. Clone size is given for some rows only: seen once, a few or many times, or a class if the clone is expanded.

V gene	J gene	D gene	clone size	CDR3 protein	CDR3 DNA
TRBV19	TRBJ1-5	TRBD1	-	CASSVAIGQGHNQPQHF	TGTGCCAGTAGTGTTGCCATTGGACAGGGGCACAATCAGCCCCAGCATTTT
TRBV12-5	TRBJ2-1	TRBD2	-	CASGLVLAGSSYNEQFF	TGTGCTAGTGGTTTGGTACTAGCGGGAAGCTCCTACAATGAGCAGTTCTTC
TRBV5-1	TRBJ2-2	TRBD1	-	CASSATPTGPNTGELFF	TGCGCCAGCAGCGCTACCCCGACAGGGCCGAACACCGGGGAGCTGTTTTTT
TRBV6-9	TRBJ1-6	TRBD1	-	CASSEGTGTNSPLHF	TGTGCCAGCAGTGAAGGGACAGGGACCAATTCACCCCTCCACTTT
TRBV4-1	TRBJ2-3	TRBD2	-	CASSQETGSGGTDTQYF	TGCGCCAGCAGCCAAGAGACGGGTAGCGGGGGCACAGATACGCAGTATTTT
TRBV5-4	TRBJ2-1	-	-	CASSSRTTEQFF	TGTGCCAGCAGCTCCCGGACCACCGAGCAGTTCTTC
TRBV10-2	TRBJ2-5	-	-	CASSVKGVQLLGTQYF	TGCGCCAGCAGTGTGAAGGGTGTTCAGCTTCTCGGGACCCAGTACTTC
TRBV2	TRBJ1-1	-	-	CASSGIRNTEAFF	TGTGCCAGCAGTGGAATTAGGAACACTGAAGCTTTCTTT
TRBV28	TRBJ2-5	TRBD2	-	CATNHARTSGQETQYF	TGTGCCACCAATCATGCACGAACTAGCGGACAAGAGACCCAGTACTTC
TRBV12-1	TRBJ2-1	-	-	CASILGVVQFF	TGTGCCAGCATCCTTGGGGTTGTGCAGTTCTTC
TRBV6-5	TRBJ2-7	TRBD2	once	CASSLRLAQKQYF	TGTGCCAGCAGTCTCCGACTAGCGCAGAAGCAGTACTTC
TRBV5-4	TRBJ1-2	TRBD1	few	CASSPGTVNYGYTF	TGTGCCAGCAGCCCCGGGACAGTTAACTATGGCTACACCTTC
TRBV20-1	TRBJ2-7	-	-	CSVDEQYF	TGCAGTGTGGACGAGCAGTACTTC
TRBV19	TRBJ2-7	-	-	CASSIYAGSYEQYF	TGTGCCAGTAGTATTTATGCGGGCTCCTACGAGCAGTACTTC
TRBV4-1	TRBJ2-1	-	-	CASSQEHSSSIEQFF	TGCGCCAGCAGCCAAGAGCACTCCTCTAGTATTGAGCAGTTCTTC
TRBV2	TRBJ2-5	-	-	CASSERRLTQETQYF	TGTGCCAGCAGTGAACGTCGACTCACCCAAGAGACCCAGTACTTC
TRBV7-7	TRBJ2-7	TRBD2	-	CASSPGLAGGEQYF	TGTGCTAGCAGCCCGGGACTAGCGGGAGGCGAGCAGTACTTC
TRBV11-2	TRBJ2-7	TRBD1	-	CASSLPGQGSSYEQYF	TGTGCCAGCAGCTTACCGGGACAGGGGAGCTCCTACGAGCAGTACTTC
TRBV13	TRBJ1-4	TRBD1	-	CASSSKRWGQVNEKLFF	TGTGCCAGCAGCTCAAAAAGGTGGGGACAGGTTAATGAAAAACTGTTTTTT
TRBV13	TRBJ2-1	-	-	CASSLGPGWDEQFF	TGTGCCAGCAGCTTAGGCCCCGGATGGGATGAGCAGTTCTTC
TRBV4-1	TRBJ2-3	-	-	CASSQGCVARRGTQYF	TGCGCCAGCAGCCAAGGTTGCGTAGCCCGGCGTGGGACGCAGTATTTT
TRBV7-9	TRBJ2-5	-	-	CASSFRVEETQYF	TGTGCCAGCAGCTTTAGGGTCGAAGAGACCCAGTACTTC
TRBV27	TRBJ1-5	-	-	CASSSTQNQPQHF	TGTGCCAGCAGTTCAACCCAGAATCAGCCCCAGCATTTT
TRBV5-1	TRBJ1-4	-	-	CASSLVTATNEKLFF	TGCGCCAGCAGCTTGGTTACAGCAACTAATGAAAAACTGTTTTTT
TRBV12-5	TRBJ2-1	TRBD2	-	CASGFWAGEIYNEQFF	TGTGCTAGTGGTTTTTGGGCGGGAGAGATCTACAATGAGCAGTTCTTC
TRBV27	TRBJ2-3	-	-	CASSNLLDGRGGTDTQYF	TGTGCCAGCTCAAACCTTTTAGACGGGAGAGGTGGCACAGATACGCAGTATTTT
TRBV11-3	TRBJ1-3	TRBD1	-	CASSLRQGGNTIYF	TGTGCCAGCAGCCTAAGACAGGGTGGAAACACCATATATTTT
TRBV7-6	TRBJ2-5	TRBD1	-	CASSLDGDRVGETQYF	TGTGCCAGCAGCTTAGACGGGGACAGGGTTGGGGAGACCCAGTACTTC
TRBV6-6	TRBJ1-1	-	-	CASSYMGETEAFF	TGTGCCAGCAGTTACATGGGGGAGACTGAAGCTTTCTTT
TRBV5-5	TRBJ1-2	-	-	CASTWWVLGDPSYGYTF	TGTGCCAGCACCTGGTGGGTCCTCGGGGACCCGTCGTATGGCTACACCTTC
TRBV13	TRBJ2-1	-	-	CASTFGDEQFF	TGTGCCAGCACCTTCGGGGATGAGCAGTTCTTC
TRBV5-1	TRBJ2-7	-	-	CASSRGDGSYEQYF	TGCGCCAGCTCCCGAGGGGACGGTTCCTACGAGCAGTACTTC
TRBV5-7	TRBJ2-3	-	-	CASSLNPTDTQYF	TGTGCCAGCAGCCTGAACCCCACAGATACGCAGTATTTT
TRBV5-8	TRBJ1-5	TRBD1	-	CASSLGTGGLQPQHF	TGTGCCAGCAGCTTGGGGACAGGAGGATTACAGCCCCAGCATTTT
TRBV6-5	TRBJ2-7	-	-	CASSYFGGAYEQYF	TGTGCCAGCAGTTACTTTGGGGGCGCCTACGAGCAGTACTTC
TRBV6-5	TRBJ1-2	-	few	CASSVWEVGYGYTF	TGTGCCAGCAGTGTTTGGGAAGTTGGGTATGGCTACACCTTC
TRBV28	TRBJ2-7	-	-	CASSIKMVSYEQYF	TGTGCCAGCAGTATTAAAATGGTGTCCTACGAGCAGTACTTC
TRBV13	TRBJ2-7	TRBD1	-	CASSFRQGSSYEQYF	TGTGCCAGCAGCTTCCGACAGGGGAGCTCCTACGAGCAGTACTTC
TRBV4-1	TRBJ1-6	-	-	CASSQVPASPLHF	TGCGCCAGCAGCCAAGTGCCAGCTTCACCCCTCCACTTT
TRBV20-1	TRBJ1-1	-	-	CSAILFNEAFF	TGCAGTGCTATCCTTTTTAATGAAGCTTTCTTT
TRBV6-1	TRBJ2-1	TRBD2	-	CASSWTSGSYNEQFF	TGTGCCAGCAGCTGGACTAGCGGGAGTTACAATGAGCAGTTCTTC
TRBV11-2	TRBJ1-6	-	-	CASSVKGSPLHF	TGTGCCAGCAGCGTTAAGGGTTCACCCCTCCACTTT
TRBV9	TRBJ2-3	TRBD2	once	CASSVGSGGLKDTQYF	TGTGCCAGCAGCGTAGGGAGCGGGGGGCTTAAGGATACGCAGTATTTT
TRBV28	TRBJ1-2	-	-	CASSFGGAEGYTF	TGTGCCAGCAGTTTTGGGGGCGCAGAAGGCTACACCTTC
TRBV2	TRBJ2-2	TRBD2	-	CASSEETSGGQAGTGELFF	TGTGCCAGCAGTGAAGAGACTAGCGGGGGGCAGGCGGGTACCGGGGAGCTGTTTTTT
TRBV6-5	TRBJ2-5	-	few	CASSYARQETQYF	TGTGCCAGCAGTTACGCCCGTCAAGAGACCCAGTACTTC
TRBV4-1	TRBJ2-7	TRBD1	once	CASSQGDRGYEQYF	TGCGCCAGCAGCCAAGGGGACAGGGGCTACGAGCAGTACTTC
TRBV7-9	TRBJ2-1	TRBD2	-	CASSLTSGSRNEQFF	TGTGCCAGCAGCTTGACTAGCGGGAGTAGGAATGAGCAGTTCTTC